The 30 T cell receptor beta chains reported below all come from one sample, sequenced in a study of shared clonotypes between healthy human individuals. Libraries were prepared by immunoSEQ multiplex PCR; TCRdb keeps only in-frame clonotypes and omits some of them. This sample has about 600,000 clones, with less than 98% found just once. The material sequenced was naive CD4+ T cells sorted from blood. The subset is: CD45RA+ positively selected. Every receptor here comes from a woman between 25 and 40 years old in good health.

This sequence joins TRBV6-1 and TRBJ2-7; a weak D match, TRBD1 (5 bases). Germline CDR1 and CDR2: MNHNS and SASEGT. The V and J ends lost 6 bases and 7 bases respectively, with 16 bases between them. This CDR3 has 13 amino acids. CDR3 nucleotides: TGTGCCAGCAGAGGCATGACAGTTAAGGAGCAGTACTTC. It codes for CASRGMTVKEQYF.

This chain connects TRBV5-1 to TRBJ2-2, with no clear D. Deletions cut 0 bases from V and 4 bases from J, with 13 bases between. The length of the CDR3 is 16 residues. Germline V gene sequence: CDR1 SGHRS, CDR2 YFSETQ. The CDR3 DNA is TGCGCCAGCAGCTTGGCCATGGGCATCGTCACCGGGGAGCTGTTTTTT. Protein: CASSLAMGIVTGELFF. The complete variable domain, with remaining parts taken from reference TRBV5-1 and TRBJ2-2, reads KAGVTQTPRYLIKTRGQQVTLSCSPISGHRSVSWYQQTPGQGLQFLFEYFSETQRNKGNFPGRFSGRQFSNSRSEMNVSTLELGDSALYLCASSLAMGIVTGELFFGEGSRLTVL.

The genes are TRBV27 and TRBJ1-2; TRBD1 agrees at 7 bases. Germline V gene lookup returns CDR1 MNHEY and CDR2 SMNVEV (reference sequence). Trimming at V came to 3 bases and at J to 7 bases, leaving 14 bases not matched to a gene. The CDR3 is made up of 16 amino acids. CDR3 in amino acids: CASSFRQGFFVGGYTF. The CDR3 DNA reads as TGTGCCAGCAGTTTTCGACAGGGATTTTTCGTTGGTGGCTACACCTTC.

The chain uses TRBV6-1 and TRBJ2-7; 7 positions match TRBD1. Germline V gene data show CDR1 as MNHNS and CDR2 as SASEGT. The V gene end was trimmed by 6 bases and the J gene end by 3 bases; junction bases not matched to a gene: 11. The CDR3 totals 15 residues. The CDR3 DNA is TGTGCCAGCAGGCCGAACAGGGGTCTGAGCTACGAGCAGTACTTC. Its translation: CASRPNRGLSYEQYF.

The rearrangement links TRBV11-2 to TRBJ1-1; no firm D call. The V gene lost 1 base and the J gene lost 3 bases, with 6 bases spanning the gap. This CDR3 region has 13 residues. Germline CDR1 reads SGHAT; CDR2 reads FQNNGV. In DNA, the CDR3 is TGTGCCAGCAGCTTAGTTCGGTACACTGAAGCTTTCTTT. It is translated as CASSLVRYTEAFF. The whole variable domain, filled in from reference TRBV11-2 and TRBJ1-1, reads EAGVAQSPRYKIIEKRQSVAFWCNPISGHATLYWYQQILGQGPKLLIQFQNNGVVDDSQLPKDRFSAERLKGVDSTLKIQPAKLEDSAVYLCASSLVRYTEAFFGQGTRLTVV.

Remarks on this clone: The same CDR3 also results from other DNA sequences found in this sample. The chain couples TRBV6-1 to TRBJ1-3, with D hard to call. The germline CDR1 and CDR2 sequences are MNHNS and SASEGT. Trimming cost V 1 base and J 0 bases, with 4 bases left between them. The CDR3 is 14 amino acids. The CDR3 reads CASSEGSSGNTIYF. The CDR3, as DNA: TGTGCCAGCAGTGAAGGGAGCTCTGGAAACACCATATATTTT.

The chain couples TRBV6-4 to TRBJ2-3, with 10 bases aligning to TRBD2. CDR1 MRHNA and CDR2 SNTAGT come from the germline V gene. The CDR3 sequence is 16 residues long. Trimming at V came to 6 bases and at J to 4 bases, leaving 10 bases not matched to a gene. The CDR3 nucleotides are TGTGCCAGCAGCATATCAACTAGCGGGGCATCAGATACGCAGTATTTT. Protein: CASSISTSGASDTQYF.

The CDR3 nucleotides are TGTGCCAGCAGCTTCGGTACAGGTCCTAATGAAAAACTGTTTTTT. The encoded protein is CASSFGTGPNEKLFF. The chain carries TRBV7-7 and TRBJ1-4; weak D call: TRBD1 (5 bases). The CDR3 is 15 residues long. V was cut by 3 bases and J by 3 bases, with 11 bases left in between. Germline values: CDR1 SSHAT, CDR2 FNYEAQ (reference sequence).

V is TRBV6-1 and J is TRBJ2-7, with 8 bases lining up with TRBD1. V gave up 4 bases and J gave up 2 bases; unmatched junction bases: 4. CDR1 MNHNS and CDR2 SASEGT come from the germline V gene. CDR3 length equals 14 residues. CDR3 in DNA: TGTGCCAGCAGTGTACCAGGGGGCGCCTACGAGCAGTACTTC. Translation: CASSVPGGAYEQYF.

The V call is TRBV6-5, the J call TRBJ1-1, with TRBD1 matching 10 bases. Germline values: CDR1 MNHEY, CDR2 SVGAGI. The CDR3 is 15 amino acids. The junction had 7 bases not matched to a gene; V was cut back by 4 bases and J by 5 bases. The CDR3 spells CASSSPTGGKTEAFF. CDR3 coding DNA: TGTGCCAGCAGTTCCCCGACAGGGGGCAAAACTGAAGCTTTCTTT.

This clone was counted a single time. In nucleotides, the CDR3 is TGTGCCAGCAGTTCCACGACTGGGCAAGAGACCCAGTACTTC. This translates into CASSSTTGQETQYF. The chain carries TRBV6-6 and TRBJ2-5; D is unclear. Per germline, CDR1 MNHNY and CDR2 SVGAGI (reference sequence). The CDR3 runs 14 residues. V shed 4 bases and J shed 2 bases, with 11 bases lying between them.

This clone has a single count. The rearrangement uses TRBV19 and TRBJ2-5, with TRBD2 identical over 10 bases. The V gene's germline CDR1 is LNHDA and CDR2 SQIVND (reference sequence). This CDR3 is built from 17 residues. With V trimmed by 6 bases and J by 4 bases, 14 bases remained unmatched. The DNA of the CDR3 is TGTGCCAGTAGCCTGGGACTAGCGCGACCCGGGGGAGAGACCCAGTACTTC. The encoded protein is CASSLGLARPGGETQYF.

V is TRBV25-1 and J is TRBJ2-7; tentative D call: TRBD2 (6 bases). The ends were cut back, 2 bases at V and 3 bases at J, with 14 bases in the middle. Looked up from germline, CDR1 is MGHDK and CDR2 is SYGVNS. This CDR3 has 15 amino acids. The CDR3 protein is CASSEAGTLLYEQYF. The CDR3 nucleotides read TGTGCCAGCAGTGAAGCGGGAACCTTACTCTACGAGCAGTACTTC.

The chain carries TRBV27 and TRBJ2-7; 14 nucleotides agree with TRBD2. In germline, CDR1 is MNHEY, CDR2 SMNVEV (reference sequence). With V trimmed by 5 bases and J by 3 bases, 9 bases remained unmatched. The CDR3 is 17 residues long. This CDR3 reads CASSPLRLAGGNYEQYF. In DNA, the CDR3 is TGTGCCAGCAGTCCGCTGAGACTAGCGGGAGGGAACTACGAGCAGTACTTC.

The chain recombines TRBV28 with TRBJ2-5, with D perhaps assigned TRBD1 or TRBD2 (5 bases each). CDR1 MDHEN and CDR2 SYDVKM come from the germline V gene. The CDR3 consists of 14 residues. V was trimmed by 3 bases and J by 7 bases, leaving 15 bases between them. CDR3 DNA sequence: TGTGCCAGCAGTTTCGGGGCTCCCGGGTTGACCCAGTACTTC. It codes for CASSFGAPGLTQYF.

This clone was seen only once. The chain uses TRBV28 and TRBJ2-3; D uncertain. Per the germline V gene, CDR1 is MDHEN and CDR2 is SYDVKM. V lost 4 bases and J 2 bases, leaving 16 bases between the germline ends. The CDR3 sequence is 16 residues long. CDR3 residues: CASSSALTVYTDTQYF. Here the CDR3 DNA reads TGTGCCAGCAGTTCCGCACTCACCGTTTACACAGATACGCAGTATTTT.

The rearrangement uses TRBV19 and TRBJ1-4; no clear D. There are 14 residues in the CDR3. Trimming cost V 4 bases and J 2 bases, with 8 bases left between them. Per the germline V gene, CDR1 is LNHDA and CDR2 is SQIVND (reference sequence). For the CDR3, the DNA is TGTGCCAGTAGTACCACAGTGACTAATGAAAAACTGTTTTTT. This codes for CASSTTVTNEKLFF.

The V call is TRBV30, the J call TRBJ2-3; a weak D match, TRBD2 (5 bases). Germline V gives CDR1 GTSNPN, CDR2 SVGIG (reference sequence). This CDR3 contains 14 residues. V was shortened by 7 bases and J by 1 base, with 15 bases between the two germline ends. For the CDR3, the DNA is TGTGCCTTGGAGAACCCCGGGGGCACAGATACGCAGTATTTT. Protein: CALENPGGTDTQYF.

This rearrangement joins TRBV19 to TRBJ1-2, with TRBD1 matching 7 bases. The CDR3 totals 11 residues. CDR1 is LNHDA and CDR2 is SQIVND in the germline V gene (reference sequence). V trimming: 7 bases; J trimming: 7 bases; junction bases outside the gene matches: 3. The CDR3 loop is CASKQGLGYTF. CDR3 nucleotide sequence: TGTGCCAGTAAACAGGGGCTTGGCTACACCTTC.

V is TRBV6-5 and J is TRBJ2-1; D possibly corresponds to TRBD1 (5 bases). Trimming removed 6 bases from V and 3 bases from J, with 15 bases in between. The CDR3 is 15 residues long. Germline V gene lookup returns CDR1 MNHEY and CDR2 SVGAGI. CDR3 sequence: CASSPDRGFYNEQFF. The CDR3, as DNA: TGTGCCAGCAGCCCTGACAGAGGATTCTACAATGAGCAGTTCTTC.

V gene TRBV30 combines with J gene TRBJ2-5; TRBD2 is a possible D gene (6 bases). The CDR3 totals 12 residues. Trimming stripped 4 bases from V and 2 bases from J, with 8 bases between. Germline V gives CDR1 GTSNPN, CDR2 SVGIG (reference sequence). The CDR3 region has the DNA TGTGCCTGGACTAGCGCACAAGAGACCCAGTACTTC. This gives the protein CAWTSAQETQYF.

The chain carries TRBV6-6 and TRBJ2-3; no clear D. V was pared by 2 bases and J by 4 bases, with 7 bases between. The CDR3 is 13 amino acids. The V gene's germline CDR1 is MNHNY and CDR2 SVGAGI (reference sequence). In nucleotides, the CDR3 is TGTGCCAGCAGTTACGGTTGGGCAGATACGCAGTATTTT. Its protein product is CASSYGWADTQYF.

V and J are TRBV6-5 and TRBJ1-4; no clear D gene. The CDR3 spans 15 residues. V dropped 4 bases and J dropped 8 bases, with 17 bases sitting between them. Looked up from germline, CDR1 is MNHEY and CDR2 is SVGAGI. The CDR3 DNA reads TGTGCCAGCAGTTCCCCCGGGTCCAAAGGGGAAAAACTGTTTTTT. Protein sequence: CASSSPGSKGEKLFF.

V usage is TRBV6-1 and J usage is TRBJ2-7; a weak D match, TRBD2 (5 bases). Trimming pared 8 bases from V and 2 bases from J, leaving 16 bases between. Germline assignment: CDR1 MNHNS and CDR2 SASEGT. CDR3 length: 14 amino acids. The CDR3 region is CASRRLAPPYEQYF. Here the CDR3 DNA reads TGTGCCAGCCGTCGGCTAGCCCCGCCCTACGAGCAGTACTTC.

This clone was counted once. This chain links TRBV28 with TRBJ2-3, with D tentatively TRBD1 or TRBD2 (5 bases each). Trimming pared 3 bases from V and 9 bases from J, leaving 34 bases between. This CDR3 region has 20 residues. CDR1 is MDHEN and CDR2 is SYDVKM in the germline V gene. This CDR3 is CASSFLAHVPGLRGTRTQYF. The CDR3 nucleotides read TGTGCCAGCAGTTTTTTGGCCCATGTGCCTGGGCTGAGGGGCACAAGGACGCAGTATTTT.

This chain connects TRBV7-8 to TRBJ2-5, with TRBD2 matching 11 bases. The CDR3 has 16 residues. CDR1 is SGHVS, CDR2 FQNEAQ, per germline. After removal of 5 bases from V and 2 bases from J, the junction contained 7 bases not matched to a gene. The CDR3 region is CASSPKRLAGQETQYF. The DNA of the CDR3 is TGTGCCAGCAGCCCCAAAAGACTAGCGGGACAAGAGACCCAGTACTTC. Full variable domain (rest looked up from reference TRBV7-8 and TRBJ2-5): GAGVSQSPRYKVAKRGQDVALRCDPISGHVSLFWYQQALGQGPEFLTYFQNEAQLDKSGLPSDRFFAERPEGSVSTLKIQRTQQEDSAVYLCASSPKRLAGQETQYFGPGTRLLVL.

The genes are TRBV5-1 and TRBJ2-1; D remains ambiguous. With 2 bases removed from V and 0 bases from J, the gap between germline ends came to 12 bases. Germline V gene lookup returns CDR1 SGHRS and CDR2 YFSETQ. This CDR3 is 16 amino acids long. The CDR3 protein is CASSLSQSSSYNEQFF. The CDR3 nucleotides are TGCGCCAGCAGCTTATCACAGTCGAGCTCCTACAATGAGCAGTTCTTC.

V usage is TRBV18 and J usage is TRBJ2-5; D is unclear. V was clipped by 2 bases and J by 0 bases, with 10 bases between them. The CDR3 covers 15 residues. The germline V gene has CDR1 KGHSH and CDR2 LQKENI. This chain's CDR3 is CASSPSLVDQETQYF. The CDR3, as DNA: TGTGCCAGCTCACCATCCCTAGTAGACCAAGAGACCCAGTACTTC. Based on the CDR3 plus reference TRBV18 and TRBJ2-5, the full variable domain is NAGVMQNPRHLVRRRGQEARLRCSPMKGHSHVYWYRQLPEEGLKFMVYLQKENIIDESGMPKERFSAEFPKEGPSILRIQQVVRGDSAAYFCASSPSLVDQETQYFGPGTRLLVL.

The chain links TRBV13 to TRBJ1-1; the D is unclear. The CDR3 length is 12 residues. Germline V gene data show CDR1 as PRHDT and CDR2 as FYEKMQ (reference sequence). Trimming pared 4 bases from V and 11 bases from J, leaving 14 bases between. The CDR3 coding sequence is TGTGCCAGCAGCTGGCAGTTTGAGGACGCTTTCTTT. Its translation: CASSWQFEDAFF.

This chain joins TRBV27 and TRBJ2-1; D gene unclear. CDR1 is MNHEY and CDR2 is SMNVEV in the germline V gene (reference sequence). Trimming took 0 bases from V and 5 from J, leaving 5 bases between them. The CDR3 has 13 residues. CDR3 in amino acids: CASSLSWDNEQFF. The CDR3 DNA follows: TGTGCCAGCAGTTTATCTTGGGACAATGAGCAGTTCTTC.